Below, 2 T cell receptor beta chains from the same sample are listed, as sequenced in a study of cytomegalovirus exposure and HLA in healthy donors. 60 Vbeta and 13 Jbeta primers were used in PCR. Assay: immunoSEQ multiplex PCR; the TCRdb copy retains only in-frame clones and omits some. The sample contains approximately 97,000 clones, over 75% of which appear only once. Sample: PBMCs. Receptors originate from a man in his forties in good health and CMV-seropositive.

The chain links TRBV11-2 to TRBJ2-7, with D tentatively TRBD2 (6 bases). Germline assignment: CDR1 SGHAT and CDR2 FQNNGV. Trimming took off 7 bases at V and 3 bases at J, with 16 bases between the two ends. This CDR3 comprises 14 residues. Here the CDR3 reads CASTKRGSGYEQYF. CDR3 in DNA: TGTGCCAGCACCAAACGGGGGTCGGGCTACGAGCAGTACTTC.

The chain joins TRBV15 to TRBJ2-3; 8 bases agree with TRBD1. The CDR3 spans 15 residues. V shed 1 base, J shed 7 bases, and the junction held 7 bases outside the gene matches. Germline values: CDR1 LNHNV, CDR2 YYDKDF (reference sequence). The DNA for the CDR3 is TGTGCCACCAGCAGAGCCCAGGGGGCTTTGAATACGCAGTATTTT. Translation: CATSRAQGALNTQYF.